Below are 31 T cell receptor beta chains sequenced from a single sample in a study of neurological immune-mediated disorders. TCRdb fed the 5' RACE reads into MiXCR, producing one record per CDR3 protein. The repertoire holds 15,000 or so distinct CDR3 sequences, about 20% seen once, with around 23% in the top ten. The source material was PBMCs. The source is a man over 45 in good health.

The sample holds a few counts of this clonotype. V usage is TRBV7-2 and J usage is TRBJ2-7; D perhaps matches TRBD1 (5 bases). The V end lost 4 bases, the J end lost 7 bases, and 14 bases lay between the germline ends. Per germline, CDR1 SGHTA and CDR2 FQGNSA. This CDR3 has 13 amino acids. The CDR3 region has the DNA TGTGCCAGCAGCTCCACAGGCATCTGGGAGCAGTACTTC. Translation: CASSSTGIWEQYF.

This clonotype qualifies as medium-sized. V gene TRBV20-1 combines with J gene TRBJ2-3, with 7 bases fitting TRBD2. CDR3 length: 14 amino acids. CDR1 is DFQATT, CDR2 SNEGSKA, per germline (reference sequence). V shed 6 bases and J 8 bases; nucleotides not matched to a gene: 14. The CDR3 DNA is TGCAGTGCCATCGCGGGGGAGATGGGAGTTACGCAGTATTTT. It is translated as CSAIAGEMGVTQYF.

This clonotype is classed as medium-sized. The V and J genes are TRBV5-1 and TRBJ2-7; 8 bases match TRBD1. Germline values: CDR1 SGHRS, CDR2 YFSETQ. The CDR3 loop spans 15 amino acids. With V trimmed by 1 base and J by 6 bases, 9 bases remained unmatched. Written as DNA, the CDR3 is TGCGCCAGCAGCTTGAATGGACAGGGTCTCTCCGAGCAGTACTTC. The encoded protein is CASSLNGQGLSEQYF.

This clonotype showed up many times. DNA for the CDR3: TGCAGCGTTGACTTTGGAGTGAGCACAGATACGCAGTATTTT. Amino acid sequence: CSVDFGVSTDTQYF. The V and J genes are TRBV29-1 and TRBJ2-3, with D uncertain. Germline-derived CDR1 and CDR2 are SQVTM and ANQGSEA. Trimming took off 3 bases at V and 0 bases at J, with 10 bases between the two ends. The CDR3 totals 14 residues.

This clonotype was seen many times. The rearrangement joins TRBV5-1 to TRBJ2-5; 9 bases line up with TRBD2. This CDR3 spans 16 amino acids. The J segment lost 1 base and the V segment lost 4 bases, leaving 8 bases of the junction unmatched. The germline V gene has CDR1 SGHRS and CDR2 YFSETQ. CDR3 DNA: TGCGCCAGCAGCCAGGGGACTAGCTCTGCCCAAGAGACCCAGTACTTC. It yields the protein CASSQGTSSAQETQYF.

This clonotype was seen many times. The rearrangement joins TRBV25-1 to TRBJ2-7; 9 bases map to TRBD1. Germline CDR1 and CDR2: MGHDK and SYGVNS. J gave up 4 bases and V 6 bases, and 7 bases lay outside the gene matches. This CDR3 spans 14 amino acids. CDR3 bases: TGTGCCAGCAGCCAGTTCGGACAGGGGTACGAGCAGTACTTC. It translates to CASSQFGQGYEQYF.

In its sample, this clonotype was seen a few times. This chain's CDR3 is CASSDTPLTREQFF. CDR3 coding DNA: TGTGCCAGCAGTGACACCCCTTTGACCCGTGAGCAGTTCTTC. This sequence joins TRBV6-5 and TRBJ2-1, with D hard to call. CDR1 is MNHEY, CDR2 SVGAGI, per germline. Trimming left V 5 bases short and J 9 bases short, with 17 bases between. This CDR3 is built from 14 residues.

CDR3 residues: CASSLFQSASTDTQYF. The CDR3 coding sequence is TGTGCCAGCAGCTTATTCCAGTCCGCTAGCACAGATACGCAGTATTTT. The chain links TRBV7-9 to TRBJ2-3; no firm D call. This CDR3 region has 16 residues. From germline, CDR1 is SEHNR and CDR2 FQNEAQ (reference sequence). V was trimmed by 2 bases and J by 0 bases, leaving 12 bases between them.

About this clonotype: A junction boundary mismatches the germline segment, possibly from a read error. The rearrangement uses TRBV3-1 and TRBJ2-7; D remains ambiguous. The germline gives CDR1 LGHDT, CDR2 YNNKEL (reference sequence). The CDR3 is 12 amino acids. Here the CDR3 reads CASSQGLMGSHF. The CDR3 nucleotides are TGTGCCAGCAGCCAAGGGCTTATGGGGTCCCACTTC.

This clonotype was seen a single time. The gene calls are TRBV28 and TRBJ1-1, with TRBD1 identical over 8 bases. J lost 7 bases, V lost 5 bases, and 6 bases had no gene match. The germline V gene encodes CDR1 MDHEN and CDR2 SYDVKM. The length of the CDR3 is 13 residues. DNA for the CDR3: TGTGCCAGCAGTGCCGGGACAGGATTTGAAGCTTTCTTT. It codes for CASSAGTGFEAFF.

This clonotype was found many times. The rearrangement links TRBV28 to TRBJ2-7; 7 nucleotides align to TRBD2. The length of the CDR3 is 15 residues. The V gene's germline CDR1 is MDHEN and CDR2 SYDVKM. The J segment lost 0 bases and the V segment lost 3 bases, leaving 5 bases of the junction unmatched. The CDR3 sequence is CASSLGLPSSYEQYF. The DNA of the CDR3 is TGTGCCAGCAGTTTGGGACTACCCAGCTCCTACGAGCAGTACTTC.

This clonotype was counted a few times. The chain carries TRBV3-1 and TRBJ2-1; 8 bases are a match to TRBD2. Germline CDR1 reads LGHDT; CDR2 reads YNNKEL (reference sequence). The CDR3 consists of 18 residues. J lost 2 bases, V lost 4 bases, and 13 bases had no gene match. Here the CDR3 reads CASSPSDIAGRAYNEQFF. The CDR3 nucleotides are TGTGCCAGCAGCCCGAGCGACATAGCGGGGAGGGCCTACAATGAGCAGTTCTTC.

This clonotype showed up many times. The chain joins TRBV12-3 or TRBV12-4 to TRBJ1-5; D unresolved. The CDR3 has 13 residues. V lost 3 bases and J 4 bases, leaving 7 bases between the germline ends. The CDR3 coding sequence is TGTGCCAGCAGTTTGGGAGAGAATCAGCCCCAGCATTTT. Translation: CASSLGENQPQHF.

This clonotype is medium-sized (0.01 to 0.1%). This sequence joins TRBV3-1 and TRBJ2-6, with D hard to call. There are 16 residues in the CDR3. In germline, CDR1 is LGHDT, CDR2 YNNKEL (reference sequence). V shed 4 bases and J shed 1 base, with 11 bases lying between them. DNA for the CDR3: TGTGCCAGCAGCCTTCATGGCGCATCTGGGGCCAACGTCCTGACTTTC. This gives the protein CASSLHGASGANVLTF.

Ten or more counts support this clonotype. V is TRBV18 and J is TRBJ2-4; 10 bases map to TRBD1. The CDR3 loop spans 14 amino acids. The germline V gene encodes CDR1 KGHSH and CDR2 LQKENI. V was pared by 7 bases and J by 6 bases, with 6 bases of the junction left unmatched. CDR3 sequence: CASLSTGGSNIQYF. As DNA, the CDR3 is TGTGCCAGCTTATCGACAGGGGGCTCAAACATTCAGTACTTC. The variable domain in full, completed from reference TRBV18 and TRBJ2-4, reads NAGVMQNPRHLVRRRGQEARLRCSPMKGHSHVYWYRQLPEEGLKFMVYLQKENIIDESGMPKERFSAEFPKEGPSILRIQQVVRGDSAAYFCASLSTGGSNIQYFGAGTRLSVL.

This clonotype was picked up many times. CDR3 in amino acids: CASSRDRGLFEQYF. In DNA, the CDR3 is TGTGCCAGCAGTCGCGACAGGGGCCTATTCGAGCAGTACTTC. V gene TRBV13 combines with J gene TRBJ2-7; 8 bases map to TRBD1. Germline values: CDR1 PRHDT, CDR2 FYEKMQ (reference sequence). The CDR3 length is 14 residues. With 6 bases clipped from V and 6 bases from J, the junction kept 10 bases outside the gene matches.

This clonotype has just a few counts. The J gene is TRBJ2-7, the V gene TRBV5-1; TRBD1 aligns across 8 bases. There are 15 residues in the CDR3. Germline V gene sequence: CDR1 SGHRS, CDR2 YFSETQ. J was trimmed by 2 bases and V by 4 bases; bases with no gene match: 8. Written as DNA, the CDR3 is TGCGCCAGCAGCCACCGGGACAGGCTCACCTACGAGCAGTACTTC. Its protein product is CASSHRDRLTYEQYF.

A note on this clonotype: Relative to the germline gene, one junction end is altered; a read error may explain this. The J gene is TRBJ2-1, the V gene TRBV6-1; D uncertain. The CDR3 extends over 12 amino acids. Germline lookup yields CDR1 MNHNS and CDR2 SASEGT. The CDR3: CASSEIGRFQSF. CDR3 DNA: TGTGCCAGCAGTGAAATCGGCCGTTTTCAAAGCTTC.

The rearrangement uses TRBV9 and TRBJ2-1; TRBD1 matches at 7 bases. Germline CDR1 and CDR2: SGDLS and YYNGEE. The CDR3 runs to 13 residues. Trimming removed 0 bases from V and 8 bases from J; junction bases left unmatched: 2. In DNA form, the CDR3 reads TGTGCCAGCAGCGTAGTCCAGGGGGATGAGCAGTTCTTC. Translated: CASSVVQGDEQFF.

This clonotype is judged medium-sized. The V gene is TRBV11-2, the J gene TRBJ1-1; perhaps TRBD1 as D (5 bases). The CDR3 extends over 14 amino acids. Germline-derived CDR1 and CDR2 are SGHAT and FQNNGV. With 3 bases removed from V and 3 bases from J, the gap between germline ends came to 11 bases. CDR3: CASSLVQGDTEAFF. The CDR3 region has the DNA TGTGCCAGCAGCTTGGTCCAGGGAGACACTGAAGCTTTCTTT.

Ten or more counts support this clonotype. The J gene is TRBJ2-2, the V gene TRBV12-3 or TRBV12-4; the D gene is possibly TRBD1 (6 bases). The CDR3 runs to 15 residues. The germline V and J ends were trimmed by 6 bases and 4 bases, with 15 bases remaining between them. The CDR3 reads CASSRDTISTGELFF. CDR3 DNA: TGTGCCAGCAGCCGGGACACCATCTCCACCGGGGAGCTGTTTTTT.

This clonotype has ten or more counts. This chain connects TRBV20-1 to TRBJ2-3; 7 nucleotides line up with TRBD1. CDR3 length: 13 amino acids. The junction had 2 bases not matched to a gene; V was cut back by 5 bases and J by 0 bases. The germline gives CDR1 DFQATT, CDR2 SNEGSKA (reference sequence). The CDR3 reads CSAGDSSTDTQYF. CDR3 sequence (DNA): TGCAGTGCTGGGGACAGCAGCACAGATACGCAGTATTTT.

This clonotype was seen at least ten times. This chain joins TRBV11-2 and TRBJ2-1; 7 bases fit TRBD2. There are 17 residues in the CDR3. With 3 bases clipped from V and 0 bases from J, the junction kept 8 bases outside the gene matches. Germline V gives CDR1 SGHAT, CDR2 FQNNGV. CDR3 nucleotide sequence: TGTGCCAGCAGCTTCCATGCTAGCGGTCTCTCCTACAATGAGCAGTTCTTC. Translated: CASSFHASGLSYNEQFF.

This clonotype was seen at least ten times. The V call is TRBV15, the J call TRBJ2-3, with TRBD1 as a possible D gene (6 bases). V lost 1 base, J lost 2 bases, and 10 bases lay in between. CDR1 LNHNV and CDR2 YYDKDF come from the germline V gene (reference sequence). This CDR3 is built from 15 residues. The CDR3 nucleotides read TGTGCCACCAGCAGAGCAGGACAGAACACAGATACGCAGTATTTT. Amino acid sequence: CATSRAGQNTDTQYF.

This clonotype appeared many times. This chain links TRBV20-1 with TRBJ2-1; D gene ambiguous. CDR3 length: 15 residues. CDR1 is DFQATT and CDR2 is SNEGSKA in the germline V gene (reference sequence). Trimming took off 1 base at V and 0 bases at J, with 10 bases between the two ends. The CDR3 bases are TGCAGTGCTAGAGGATGGGCCAGCTCCTACAATGAGCAGTTCTTC. This encodes CSARGWASSYNEQFF.

The J gene is TRBJ2-5, the V gene TRBV4-1; D tentatively reads TRBD1 or TRBD2 (5 bases each). There are 17 residues in the CDR3. V lost 0 bases to trimming and J lost 5 bases, with 19 bases between them. Per the germline V gene, CDR1 is MGHRA and CDR2 is YSYEKL. The CDR3 coding sequence is TGCGCCAGCAGCCAAGATCCCGCGGCCCCCGGGGCCGAGACCCAGTACTTC. Translation gives CASSQDPAAPGAETQYF.

This clonotype was recorded many times. This chain joins TRBV4-3 and TRBJ1-1; unclear D gene. V gave up 0 bases and J gave up 1 base, with 3 bases separating them. The CDR3 totals 13 residues. The germline V gene encodes CDR1 LGHNA and CDR2 YSLEER. Written as DNA, the CDR3 is TGCGCCAGCAGCCAAGACACGAACACTGAAGCTTTCTTT. This codes for CASSQDTNTEAFF.

As DNA, the CDR3 is TGCGCCAGCAGCTTCTGGGCGGGTTACGATGGCTACACCTTC. Protein product: CASSFWAGYDGYTF. The J gene is TRBJ1-2, the V gene TRBV5-1, with D unresolved. CDR3 length equals 14 residues. V was pared by 2 bases and J by 6 bases, with 14 bases between. The germline CDR1 and CDR2 sequences are SGHRS and YFSETQ.

This clonotype is categorized as medium-sized. This chain uses TRBV29-1 with TRBJ2-7, with 8 bases that match TRBD1. Germline V CDR1 and CDR2: SQVTM, ANQGSEA. The CDR3 is 13 amino acids. J lost 7 bases, V lost 6 bases, and 11 bases had no gene match. The CDR3 DNA follows: TGCAGCGTCTCAGGACAGGGAAGTGTTGAGCAGTACTTC. Translation gives CSVSGQGSVEQYF.

The V call is TRBV6-6, the J call TRBJ1-2; weak D call: TRBD1 (6 bases). This CDR3 has 18 amino acids. V was cut by 2 bases and J by 4 bases, with 23 bases left in between. Germline V gene data show CDR1 as MNHNY and CDR2 as SVGAGI (reference sequence). The CDR3 loop reads CASSYLTGGRDRGYGYTF. DNA for the CDR3: TGTGCCAGCAGTTACCTGACAGGAGGGAGAGATCGGGGCTATGGCTACACCTTC.

By proportion, this clonotype is medium-sized. The V call is TRBV4-1, the J call TRBJ2-1, with 16 positions matching TRBD2. CDR3 length: 22 residues. The J segment lost 1 base and the V segment lost 4 bases, leaving 16 bases of the junction unmatched. Looked up from germline, CDR1 is MGHRA and CDR2 is YSYEKL. In DNA, the CDR3 is TGCGCCAGCAGCCCACTCTCAGCGGGGACTAGCGGGAGGGCCGGGTCCTACAATGAGCAGTTCTTC. As protein: CASSPLSAGTSGRAGSYNEQFF.